This TCR beta chain derives from a study of memory CD4+ T cells and cytomegalovirus serostatus. The method was immunoSEQ multiplex PCR; TCRdb's version includes in-frame clones alone and lacks a portion of them. The data hold 41,000 or so clones, with roughly 77% observed a single time. Regarding this clone: What it recognizes is unknown.

Study results and caveats: The CMV-associated TCR signature appears largely within the CD4+ memory repertoire. CD4+ memory repertoires contained about two fifths of the roughly 160 reported CMV TCRbeta sequences. Repertoires predicted CMV serostatus with median bootstrapped AUC of approximately 0.94.

V gave up 4 bases and J gave up 1 base, with 17 bases separating them. The V gene's germline CDR1 is SGHTS and CDR2 YDEGEE. The CDR3 runs 16 residues. The sort gate was single viable CD3+CD4+CD8-CD45RO+ cells for memory CD4+ T cells. The receptor comes from an adult in good health and CMV-seronegative. The sample taken for sequencing was memory CD4+ T cells from blood. This sequence joins TRBV5-8 and TRBJ1-2; no definite D call. CDR3 residues: CASSPQGLRVNYGYTF. As DNA, the CDR3 is TGTGCCAGCAGCCCGCAAGGTCTGAGAGTTAACTATGGCTACACCTTC.